Ten or more counts support the clone carrying this T cell receptor beta chain. TCRdb processed the RT-PCR reads anew with MiXCR; each CDR3 protein has one entry. The sample lists 150,000 to 200,000 distinct CDR3 sequences, approximately 12% seen once, with less than 30% in the top ten. This CDR3 is built from 16 residues. Trimming cost V 5 bases and J 3 bases, with 14 bases left between them. The sample comes from a study of response to subunit inactivated influenza vaccine. The data also belong to a second study, concerning T cells expressing NK-cell markers. That source notes: What made the TCR beta cDNA was 5'RACE template switching with UMIs.

The receptor was derived from a man aged 45-60 years who received an inactivated influenza vaccine. The starting material was CD8+ T cells sorted from PBMCs, obtained 11 to 12 days after vaccination. V is TRBV12-3 or TRBV12-4 and J is TRBJ2-6; perhaps TRBD1 as D (5 bases). CDR3 sequence: CASSGQGSIGANVLTF. CDR3 nucleotide sequence: TGTGCCAGCAGTGGGCAGGGAAGTATTGGGGCCAACGTCCTGACTTTC.